The T cell receptor (beta chain) under discussion was sequenced for a study of cytomegalovirus exposure and HLA in healthy donors. Study conclusions and caveats: The number of N-insertions in an Asian-associated ancestry cluster was reportedly below the roughly 670-donor mean in a later analysis. At a 0.05 false discovery rate, a later analysis found 15,000 to 20,000 TCR beta sequences to be associated with HLA alleles.

V was clipped by 5 bases and J by 7 bases, with 18 bases between them. Germline V gene lookup returns CDR1 MGHDK and CDR2 SYGVNS. CDR3 length: 15 residues. In regard to this clone: Its antigen is unknown.

PCR amplification relied on 60 Vbeta primers (plus 13 Jbeta primers). The protocol was immunoSEQ multiplex PCR, while the TCRdb copy is restricted to in-frame clones and leaves out a portion. This sample carries about 210,000 clones, roughly 79% of them seen once, and the ten largest clones take 1.8%. This chain links TRBV25-1 with TRBJ1-3; D uncertain. The sequence derives from a male donor in good health and CMV-seronegative. Input material: PBMCs. Here the CDR3 reads CASSPQTRERNTIYF. The CDR3 nucleotides read TGTGCCAGCAGTCCCCAGACGAGGGAGCGGAACACCATATATTTT.